A single sample is the source of the 19 T cell receptor beta chains below, sequenced in a study of PD-L1 blockade in urothelial cancer (dated by TCRdb to 2017 to 2019). The method behind the library was the immunoSEQ multiplex PCR assay. TCRdb re-hosts the immuneACCESS table, in-frame sequences only. Its copies lack some clones; in the studies checked, an unresolved V gene accounts for under half of them, and the cause for the rest is not known. This sample lists under 100,000 clones; 82% were detected once. Of the sample, 9% to 9.5% is held by the ten largest clones. The input for sequencing was PBMCs, taken around atezolizumab (anti-PD-L1) treatment. These TCRs come from a man in his 70s with urothelial cancer.

The chain has TRBV19 and TRBJ2-7; 7 bases map to TRBD2. Unmatched junction bases numbered 2, after V lost 4 bases and J lost 5 bases. Germline CDR1 and CDR2: LNHDA and SQIVND (reference sequence). The CDR3 has 12 residues. The CDR3 DNA follows: TGTGCCAGTAGTAACCGGGAGGACGAGCAGTACTTC. This encodes CASSNREDEQYF.

The rearrangement uses TRBV10-3 and TRBJ2-7; 11 bases line up with TRBD1. CDR3 length: 13 residues. Germline loops: CDR1 ENHRY, CDR2 SYGVKD. V lost 9 bases to trimming and J lost 7 bases; unmatched junction nucleotides: 8. CDR3 nucleotide sequence: TGTGCCATTTGGGACAGGGGGACTCGGGAGCAGTACTTC. It specifies CAIWDRGTREQYF.

The chain is built from TRBV7-2 and TRBJ2-7, with a tentative D call TRBD2 (5 bases). The CDR3 length is 13 residues. The V and J ends lost 5 bases and 12 bases respectively, with 20 bases between them. CDR1 and CDR2 from the germline V gene are SGHTA and FQGNSA. The CDR3 DNA is TGTGCCAGCAGCCTCGTCGAGGGCGGCCCGCGGTACTTC. It specifies CASSLVEGGPRYF.

The chain combines TRBV4-2 with TRBJ2-1; TRBD2 aligns across 10 bases. Germline lookup yields CDR1 LGHNA and CDR2 YNFKEQ. After removal of 0 bases from V and 6 bases from J, the junction contained 5 bases not matched to a gene. The length of the CDR3 is 16 residues. CDR3 sequence (DNA): TGTGCCAGCAGCCAAGAGCCAGCGGGGGGGTTCAATGAGCAGTTCTTC. It encodes CASSQEPAGGFNEQFF.

The sample holds one count of this clone. This chain connects TRBV5-1 to TRBJ1-6, with TRBD1 identical over 9 bases. This CDR3 region has 14 residues. V was clipped by 4 bases and J by 9 bases; unmatched bases: 5. From germline, CDR1 is SGHRS and CDR2 YFSETQ. The CDR3 coding sequence is TGCGCCAGCAGCGCGGGACAGGGAACTTCACCCCTCCACTTT. Translated: CASSAGQGTSPLHF.

The chain recombines TRBV5-1 with TRBJ2-1; TRBD2 matches at 10 bases. Germline assignment: CDR1 SGHRS and CDR2 YFSETQ. The CDR3 covers 16 residues. Trimming took 4 bases from V and 0 from J; bases not matched to a gene: 4. The CDR3 sequence is CASSVRTSGSYNEQFF. CDR3 nucleotide sequence: TGCGCCAGCAGCGTTCGGACTAGCGGCTCCTACAATGAGCAGTTCTTC.

This chain links TRBV18 with TRBJ2-3, with TRBD2 matching 9 bases. V dropped 2 bases and J dropped 8; count of bases not matched to a gene: 20. Looked up from germline, CDR1 is KGHSH and CDR2 is LQKENI. CDR3 length equals 19 residues. This chain's CDR3 is CASSPTRQGRGRGLSTQYF. The DNA for the CDR3 is TGTGCCAGCTCACCAACCAGGCAGGGACGCGGGAGGGGGCTTTCTACGCAGTATTTT.

This rearrangement joins TRBV19 to TRBJ2-7, with 8 nucleotides matching TRBD2. The CDR3 is made up of 16 amino acids. CDR1 and CDR2 from the germline V gene are LNHDA and SQIVND (reference sequence). V gave up 6 bases and J gave up 4 bases; unmatched junction bases: 14. The CDR3 DNA follows: TGTGCCAGTAGCCGAGCCGGGACTAGGATTGGGTACGAGCAGTACTTC. This gives the protein CASSRAGTRIGYEQYF.

The chain uses TRBV6-1 and TRBJ2-1; maybe TRBD1 (8 bases). CDR3 length: 17 residues. Germline V CDR1 and CDR2: MNHNS, SASEGT. V lost 4 bases and J lost 3, with 19 bases in between. Written as DNA, the CDR3 is TGTGCCAGCAGTGTTAACTTACAGGGGGACTACTACAATGAGCAGTTCTTC. It codes for CASSVNLQGDYYNEQFF.

The chain employs TRBV2 and TRBJ2-7; D perhaps matches TRBD1 (6 bases). Germline assignment: CDR1 SNHLY and CDR2 FYNNEI. V lost 6 bases and J lost 0, with 18 bases in between. The CDR3 is 16 residues long. The CDR3 sequence is CASRRDTSTTSYEQYF. DNA of the CDR3: TGTGCCAGCAGGAGGGACACCTCTACTACCTCCTACGAGCAGTACTTC.

The rearrangement joins TRBV6-5 to TRBJ2-1, with TRBD1 matching over 10 bases. This CDR3 is 16 amino acids long. Germline-derived CDR1 and CDR2 are MNHEY and SVGAGI. V gave up 4 bases and J gave up 6 bases; unmatched junction bases: 9. CDR3 nucleotides: TGTGCCAGCAGTTCCCAGGAGGACAGGGGGGCCAATGAGCAGTTCTTC. It yields the protein CASSSQEDRGANEQFF.

This chain joins TRBV30 and TRBJ2-6; D is possibly TRBD1 (6 bases). The CDR3 totals 15 residues. Trimming took off 4 bases at V and 2 bases at J, with 12 bases between the two ends. Germline values: CDR1 GTSNPN, CDR2 SVGIG (reference sequence). In nucleotides, the CDR3 is TGTGCCTGGACTACAGGGAGAACTGGGGCCAACGTCCTGACTTTC. It codes for CAWTTGRTGANVLTF.

The V and J genes are TRBV2 and TRBJ1-5; 7 bases agree with TRBD1. After removal of 6 bases from V and 1 base from J, the junction contained 6 bases not matched to a gene. The CDR3 runs 15 residues. Germline lookup yields CDR1 SNHLY and CDR2 FYNNEI. The DNA of the CDR3 is TGTGCCAGCAGAGACAGGGATTTGAGCAATCAGCCCCAGCATTTT. Encoded protein: CASRDRDLSNQPQHF.

This CDR3 is CASSGGLAGGSDTQYF. In DNA form, the CDR3 reads TGCGCCAGCAGCGGGGGACTAGCGGGGGGGTCAGATACGCAGTATTTT. The V and J genes are TRBV5-1 and TRBJ2-3; TRBD2 aligns across 16 bases. Germline CDR1 reads SGHRS; CDR2 reads YFSETQ. The CDR3 spans 16 residues. Trimming at V came to 4 bases and at J to 4 bases, leaving 3 bases not matched to a gene.

The chain uses TRBV6-5 and TRBJ2-5, with D unclear. Trimming stripped 0 bases from V and 1 base from J, with 9 bases between. The CDR3 sequence is 15 residues long. Germline-derived CDR1 and CDR2 are MNHEY and SVGAGI. The CDR3 region has the DNA TGTGCCAGCAGTTACTCGATGCGTTTCCAAGAGACCCAGTACTTC. Residues: CASSYSMRFQETQYF.

This clone was observed a handful of times. V gene TRBV5-1 combines with J gene TRBJ2-1, with D maybe TRBD2 (5 bases). CDR3 size: 13 residues. Deletions cut 5 bases from V and 6 bases from J, with 12 bases between. Germline CDR1 reads SGHRS; CDR2 reads YFSETQ. CDR3 amino acids: CASSKNGVNEQFF. The DNA of the CDR3 is TGCGCCAGCAGTAAAAACGGGGTCAATGAGCAGTTCTTC.

This clone was seen a few times. This chain joins TRBV1 and TRBJ2-7; TRBD1 is taken as the D call from the table, unchecked against the DNA. TRBV1 is described as a pseudogene. The CDR3 is 15 residues long. The CDR3 nucleotides read TGCACCAGCAGCCGGGACAGGGGGCCCCTCTACGAGCAGTACTTC. Its translation: CTSSRDRGPLYEQYF.

This clone was counted only a few times. This sequence joins TRBV5-4 and TRBJ2-1; TRBD2 aligns across 12 bases. This CDR3 region has 16 residues. Germline V gene lookup returns CDR1 SGHNT and CDR2 YYREEE (reference sequence). The V segment lost 3 bases and the J segment 6 bases; nucleotides outside the gene matches: 7. The CDR3 sequence is CASSSASGRGINEQFF. The CDR3 DNA is TGTGCCAGCAGCTCCGCTAGCGGGAGGGGAATCAATGAGCAGTTCTTC.

The chain carries TRBV2 and TRBJ2-3, with TRBD2 matching over 15 bases. The CDR3 is 16 amino acids. CDR1 and CDR2 (germline): SNHLY, FYNNEI. The junction had 5 bases not matched to a gene; V was cut back by 6 bases and J by 4 bases. The CDR3 reads CASSYGLAGGPDTQYF. DNA for the CDR3: TGTGCCAGCAGCTACGGACTAGCGGGAGGGCCAGATACGCAGTATTTT.